These T cell receptor beta chains were read from a single sample in a study of blood T cell repertoires in COVID-19. Profiled with immunoSEQ multiplex PCR; TCRdb holds only in-frame clones, not every one. This sample carries 240,000 or so clones, about 80% of them seen once, and the ten largest clones take approximately 9.6%. The sequenced sample was peripheral blood. The receptors here all came from a woman of 80 years or more with acute or convalescent COVID-19. CDR3s include the opening cysteine and the closing phenylalanine or tryptophan. The D gene is left open where the match is weak. Rows may omit the clone size; those that give it use once, few, many or a size class.

V gene	J gene	D gene	clone size	CDR3 DNA	CDR3 protein
TRBV5-6	TRBJ1-1	TRBD1	few	TGTGCCAGCACCCGACAGGGGAGGGGCACTGAAGCTTTCTTT	CASTRQGRGTEAFF
TRBV6-1	TRBJ2-3	TRBD2	.	TGTGCCAGCAGTGAAGCCGCGGGGGGGACAGATACGCAGTATTTT	CASSEAAGGTDTQYF
TRBV19	TRBJ1-2	.	.	TGTGCCAGTTCGGTCAGGGCTAACTATGGCTACACCTTC	CASSVRANYGYTF
TRBV3-1/TRBV3-2	TRBJ2-7	.	few	TGTGCCAGCAGCCCTGCTATGTTAAGGGGTGGGAACGAGCAGTACTTC	CASSPAMLRGGNEQYF
TRBV5-1	TRBJ2-1	.	.	TGCGCCAGCAGCTTGCGCAGGATGAATACCTTCAATGAGCAGTTCTTC	CASSLRRMNTFNEQFF
TRBV19	TRBJ1-6	TRBD1	.	TGTGCCACCACAGGGGACTCCTATAATTCACCCCTCCACTTT	CATTGDSYNSPLHF
TRBV3-1/TRBV3-2	TRBJ1-2	.	.	TGTGCCAGCAGCCATCAGACTAACTATGGCTACACCTTC	CASSHQTNYGYTF
TRBV2	TRBJ1-4	.	.	TGTGCCAGCAGTGAAGCACTGGGCGCGGGAGAAAAACTGTTTTTT	CASSEALGAGEKLFF
TRBV18	TRBJ2-3	.	.	TGTGCCAGCTCACCGTTAATAGATACGCAGTATTTT	CASSPLIDTQYF
TRBV28	TRBJ1-6	.	.	TGTGCCAGCAACAAAAACAGGGCAATGGTGAATTCACCCCTCCACTTT	CASNKNRAMVNSPLHF
TRBV6-1	TRBJ2-2	TRBD2	.	TGTGCCAGCAGTGAGAGAGCGGGGGGGCCGATCGGGGAGCTGTTTTTT	CASSERAGGPIGELFF
TRBV28	TRBJ2-7	TRBD2	.	TGTGCCAGCAGTTTACGGGGGGGCGAGCAGTACTTC	CASSLRGGEQYF
TRBV5-5	TRBJ1-4	TRBD1	.	TGTGCCAGCAGCCCGGGACAGGGGTATGAAAAACTGTTTTTT	CASSPGQGYEKLFF
TRBV5-1	TRBJ2-2	TRBD1	.	TGCGCCAGCAGCCCAGGACAGGGGGCCGTCACCGGGGAGCTGTTTTTT	CASSPGQGAVTGELFF
TRBV19	TRBJ1-1	.	.	TGTGCCAGTAGCCGCGTGGTGCGGAGGCAAACGAACACTGAAGCTTTCTTT	CASSRVVRRQTNTEAFF
TRBV28	TRBJ2-3	TRBD2	.	TGTGCCAGCAGTTTTCGGTCTAGCGGGACTCTCACAGATACGCAGTATTTT	CASSFRSSGTLTDTQYF
TRBV3-1/TRBV3-2	TRBJ1-6	.	.	TGTGCCAGCAGCCAAGGAACGGGGGTAGCCCTCCACTTT	CASSQGTGVALHF
TRBV11-3	TRBJ1-1	.	.	TGTGCCAGCAGCTTAGGAGAGAACACTGAAGCTTTCTTT	CASSLGENTEAFF
TRBV6-6	TRBJ2-3	TRBD1	.	TGTGCCAGCACCTCGGGACAGGGAGTGGGCGCAGATACGCAGTATTTT	CASTSGQGVGADTQYF
TRBV7-9	TRBJ1-1	TRBD1	.	TGTGCCAGCAGCTTAGAAGGGGACAGGGACACTGAAGCTTTCTTT	CASSLEGDRDTEAFF
TRBV19	TRBJ2-3	TRBD1	.	TGTGCCAGTAGCGACAGGGGAGGCACAGATACGCAGTATTTT	CASSDRGGTDTQYF
TRBV5-1	TRBJ1-6	TRBD1	.	TGCGCCAGCAGCTTGCTAGGGACAGGGGACAATTCACCCCTCCACTTT	CASSLLGTGDNSPLHF
TRBV7-6	TRBJ2-1	.	.	TGTGCCAGCAGCCCAAGCCCCACCCGGAGCTCCTACAATGAGCAGTTCTTC	CASSPSPTRSSYNEQFF
TRBV5-4	TRBJ2-7	.	.	TGTGCCAGCAGCACCCGAGGAGGGTCCAGCTCCTACGAGCAGTACTTC	CASSTRGGSSSYEQYF
TRBV11-1	TRBJ2-1	.	.	TGTGCCAGCAGCCCCTGGACTCAGAGCTCCTACAATGAGCAGTTCTTC	CASSPWTQSSYNEQFF
TRBV9	TRBJ1-6	.	.	TGTGCCAGCAGCGTAAGCCAGGAAGGTTCACCCCTCCACTTT	CASSVSQEGSPLHF
TRBV11-2	TRBJ1-1	.	.	TGTGCCAGCAGCTTAGCTGAGAAGAACACTGAAGCTTTCTTT	CASSLAEKNTEAFF
TRBV7-2	TRBJ1-2	.	.	TGTGCCAGCAGCGCGACCGGGGGCTATGGCTACACCTTC	CASSATGGYGYTF
TRBV18	TRBJ2-3	.	.	TGTGCCAGCTCAGCTACACAGGCCCCCGGTTGGGATACGCAGTATTTT	CASSATQAPGWDTQYF
TRBV27	TRBJ2-1	TRBD1	.	TGTGCCAGCAGTATCTCAGCAGGGGGACGTTACAATGAGCAGTTCTTC	CASSISAGGRYNEQFF
TRBV7-3	TRBJ2-2	.	few	TGTGCCAGCAGCTCACGCGCCGCACAGGGAAACACCGGGGAGCTGTTTTTT	CASSSRAAQGNTGELFF
TRBV2	TRBJ2-3	TRBD1	.	TGTGCCACCGGATTGGGACAGCCCGGAGATACGCAGTATTTT	CATGLGQPGDTQYF
TRBV6-5	TRBJ1-5	TRBD1	.	TGTGCCACCTCTAAAAACACAGGGGGCGGCCAGCCCCAGCATTTT	CATSKNTGGGQPQHF
TRBV7-3	TRBJ1-1	.	.	TGTGCCAGCAGCTCCAGCGGAGGGACCACTGAAGCTTTCTTT	CASSSSGGTTEAFF
TRBV6-1	TRBJ2-2	TRBD2	.	TGTGCCAGCAGTGAAGGAAGCGGGGGAAGCACCGGGGAGCTGTTTTTT	CASSEGSGGSTGELFF
TRBV5-5	TRBJ2-1	TRBD1	.	TGTGCCAGCAGCTTAGAATACAGGGGGCGGTACTACAATGAGCAGTTCTTC	CASSLEYRGRYYNEQFF
TRBV18	TRBJ1-1	.	.	TGTGCCAGCTCACCATCAATGAACACTGAAGCTTTCTTT	CASSPSMNTEAFF
TRBV7-3	TRBJ2-2	.	.	TGTGCCAGCAGCTTACGACAGTACACCGGGGAGCTGTTTTTT	CASSLRQYTGELFF
TRBV11-2	TRBJ2-3	.	.	TGTGCCAGCACCCTAATAGATACGCAGTATTTT	CASTLIDTQYF
TRBV7-9	TRBJ1-2	.	.	TGTGCCAGCAGCTTACGTGGAAGCGAGGATGGCTACACCTTC	CASSLRGSEDGYTF
TRBV24-1	TRBJ1-1	TRBD1	.	TGTGCCACCAGTGACGGACAGGCCCGTGAAGCTTTCTTT	CATSDGQAREAFF
TRBV6-5	TRBJ2-3	.	.	TGTGCCAGCAGAACGGGACTCAGCACAGATACGCAGTATTTT	CASRTGLSTDTQYF
TRBV27	TRBJ2-5	TRBD2	.	TGTGCCAGCAGTCCGAGCGGGGGGGGGTCGGAGACCCAGTACTTC	CASSPSGGGSETQYF
TRBV30	TRBJ2-1	.	.	TGTGCCTGGAGCGCCCTATCTCCCTCCCCCTACAATGAGCAGTTCTTC	CAWSALSPSPYNEQFF
TRBV30	TRBJ2-6	.	.	TGTGCCTGGGGACCGGGACACAGAGGTGGGGCCAACGTCCTGACTTTC	CAWGPGHRGGANVLTF